The present T cell receptor beta chain was sequenced within a study of tumor and adjacent non-tumor tissue in lung cancer. Study-wide background: Stage I to III disease affected roughly 10 men and 4 or 5 women aged roughly 31 to 85.

Three rounds of nested PCR, following a modified ARM-PCR protocol, produced the TCRbeta library. MiXCR, applied by TCRdb to the multiplex PCR reads, yields one record per CDR3 protein. Of approximately 82,000 distinct CDR3 sequences listed, over 65% are singletons. RNA was extracted from bulk tissue without any cell sorting. More than 3 cm separated this lung sample from the edge of the tumor. With respect to this clonotype: The CDR3 end shows no conserved phenylalanine or tryptophan, and so a read error is likely.

CDR3 size: 14 residues. Trimming shortened V by 8 bases and J by 1 base, and 12 bases separated the two germline ends. In germline, CDR1 is SEHNR, CDR2 FQNEAQ (reference sequence). Sequences were obtained from distant non-tumor lung tissue. This chain connects TRBV7-9 to TRBJ2-1; D is unclear. This sequence was found in a man in his 70s with non-small cell lung cancer. The CDR3 nucleotides are TGTGCCAGCCGGATGACCAGATCCTACAATGAGCAGTTCTTG. Its protein product is CASRMTRSYNEQFL.